The next 30 T cell receptor beta chains were all read from a single sample in a study of memory CD4+ T cells and cytomegalovirus serostatus. The sort gate was single viable CD3+CD4+CD8-CD45RO+ cells for memory CD4+ T cells. Here immunoSEQ multiplex PCR was the method, and the copy in TCRdb shows in-frame clones only, minus some. The sample contains about 58,000 clones, approximately 86% of which appear only once. Sequenced sample: memory CD4+ T cells from blood. These receptors originate from an adult in good health and CMV-seronegative. Some clones in this sample may be carry-over from other donors' samples.

A few counts support this clone. The CDR3 DNA sequence: TGTGCCAGCAGCAAAGTAGGCGAAGAGACCCAGTACTTC. Protein: CASSKVGEETQYF. V and J are TRBV21-1 and TRBJ2-5. TRBV21-1 is a documented pseudogene. The CDR3 length is 13 residues.

The chain joins TRBV19 to TRBJ1-4; TRBD1 is a possible D gene (5 bases). V was shortened by 6 bases and J by 6 bases, with 17 bases between the two germline ends. The CDR3 consists of 15 residues. The germline gives CDR1 LNHDA, CDR2 SQIVND (reference sequence). The CDR3 loop is CASRTPGTDYEKLFF. Here the CDR3 DNA reads TGTGCCAGTAGGACGCCAGGGACGGATTATGAAAAACTGTTTTTT.

The CDR3 sequence: CASSLPPPGLAGPSSYNEQFF. CDR3 coding DNA: TGCGCCAGCAGCTTGCCACCGCCGGGACTAGCGGGCCCGAGCTCCTACAATGAGCAGTTCTTC. V gene TRBV5-1 combines with J gene TRBJ2-1, with 12 positions matching TRBD2. The V segment lost 1 base and the J segment 0 bases; nucleotides outside the gene matches: 14. The CDR3 is 21 amino acids. The germline V gene encodes CDR1 SGHRS and CDR2 YFSETQ.

The CDR3 DNA reads TGTGCCAGCAGCTCCCTGGGCAGGGCGGGCTCCTACAATGAGCAGTTCTTC. It yields the protein CASSSLGRAGSYNEQFF. The chain links TRBV11-2 to TRBJ2-1; either TRBD1 or TRBD2 may fit D (5 bases each). The CDR3 is made up of 17 amino acids. The V gene lost 4 bases and the J gene lost 0 bases, with 16 bases spanning the gap. Germline lookup yields CDR1 SGHAT and CDR2 FQNNGV. The full variable domain, its missing parts supplied by reference TRBV11-2 and TRBJ2-1, is EAGVAQSPRYKIIEKRQSVAFWCNPISGHATLYWYQQILGQGPKLLIQFQNNGVVDDSQLPKDRFSAERLKGVDSTLKIQPAKLEDSAVYLCASSSLGRAGSYNEQFFGPGTRLTVL.

The chain uses TRBV7-9 and TRBJ1-2; D unresolved. The CDR3 runs to 14 residues. Germline CDR1 and CDR2: SEHNR and FQNEAQ (reference sequence). The V gene lost 4 bases and the J gene lost 3 bases, with 12 bases spanning the gap. In nucleotides, the CDR3 is TGTGCCAGCAGCTCGAGGGCCTCTGACTATGGCTACACCTTC. It codes for CASSSRASDYGYTF.

This chain joins TRBV28 and TRBJ1-2, with 8 bases aligning to TRBD1. CDR3 length: 14 residues. V trimming: 6 bases; J trimming: 7 bases; junction bases outside the gene matches: 10. Germline CDR1 and CDR2: MDHEN and SYDVKM. The CDR3 region has the DNA TGTGCCAGCAGCCTCGGACAGGGCGAGAGTGGCTACACCTTC. As protein: CASSLGQGESGYTF.

DNA for the CDR3: TGTGCCAGCAGCTGGGACAGACAACCACTCGAAAAACTGTTTTTT. Protein product: CASSWDRQPLEKLFF. This chain uses TRBV7-8 with TRBJ1-4; 7 bases line up with TRBD1. There are 15 residues in the CDR3. V was clipped by 4 bases and J by 8 bases; unmatched bases: 10. Germline CDR1 and CDR2: SGHVS and FQNEAQ.

The chain links TRBV5-3 to TRBJ1-1; D not resolved. TRBV5-3 is treated as an ORF (open reading frame) with a function not yet certain. CDR3 size: 11 residues. V shed 5 bases and J shed 1 base, with 3 bases lying between them. This CDR3 is CARRGNTEAFF. In nucleotides, the CDR3 is TGTGCCAGAAGGGGGAACACTGAAGCTTTCTTT.

V gene TRBV2 combines with J gene TRBJ1-3; D is unclear. Germline loops: CDR1 SNHLY, CDR2 FYNNEI. Trimming cost V 4 bases and J 4 bases, with 11 bases left between them. The CDR3 is made up of 14 amino acids. The CDR3 here is CASSGRGSGNTIYF. The CDR3 nucleotides read TGTGCCAGCAGTGGGCGAGGATCCGGAAACACCATATATTTT.

V usage is TRBV9 and J usage is TRBJ1-6, with D possibly matching TRBD1 (6 bases). Germline V CDR1 and CDR2: SGDLS, YYNGEE. CDR3 length: 16 residues. V lost 0 bases, J lost 7 bases, and 14 bases lay in between. For the CDR3, the DNA is TGTGCCAGCAGCGTAGATCAGGGGCTGGTCAATTCACCCCTCCACTTT. Translation gives CASSVDQGLVNSPLHF.

The chain recombines TRBV19 with TRBJ1-1, with D perhaps matching TRBD1 (5 bases). This CDR3 has 14 residues. Trimming took off 6 bases at V and 8 bases at J, with 19 bases between the two ends. The V gene's germline CDR1 is LNHDA and CDR2 SQIVND (reference sequence). The CDR3 is CASRVSFGAWEAFF. For the CDR3, the DNA is TGTGCCAGTAGAGTATCTTTCGGGGCATGGGAAGCTTTCTTT. Filled out from reference TRBV19 and TRBJ1-1, the complete variable domain reads DGGITQSPKYLFRKEGQNVTLSCEQNLNHDAMYWYRQDPGQGLRLIYYSQIVNDFQKGDIAEGYSVSREKKESFPLTVTSAQKNPTAFYLCASRVSFGAWEAFFGQGTRLTVV.

The V gene is TRBV7-2, the J gene TRBJ1-2; D unresolved. CDR3 size: 14 residues. Per the germline V gene, CDR1 is SGHTA and CDR2 is FQGNSA. V shed 0 bases and J shed 2 bases, with 7 bases lying between them. This CDR3 is CASSLARQNYGYTF. The CDR3 DNA follows: TGTGCCAGCAGCTTAGCGCGGCAGAACTATGGCTACACCTTC. The whole variable domain, filled in from reference TRBV7-2 and TRBJ1-2, reads GAGVSQSPSNKVTEKGKDVELRCDPISGHTALYWYRQSLGQGLEFLIYFQGNSAPDKSGLPSDRFSAERTGGSVSTLTIQRTQQEDSAVYLCASSLARQNYGYTFGSGTRLTVV.

The chain has TRBV6-5 and TRBJ2-1; 13 bases map to TRBD2. Germline V gene lookup returns CDR1 MNHEY and CDR2 SVGAGI. After removal of 8 bases from V and 9 bases from J, the junction contained 10 bases not matched to a gene. CDR3 size: 15 residues. The CDR3: CASYDRLAGGTEQFF. The CDR3 DNA reads TGTGCCAGCTATGACCGACTAGCGGGAGGAACTGAGCAGTTCTTC.

This clone was counted between two and nine times. Here the CDR3 DNA reads TGTGCCAGCAGTTCCGGGCAGCTTGCACGGCCGTTAACTCTGTACTTC. Its protein is CASSSGQLARPLTLYF. The rearrangement uses TRBV28 and TRBJ2-5, with D uncertain. CDR1 and CDR2 from the germline V gene are MDHEN and SYDVKM. V shed 4 bases and J shed 13 bases, with 28 bases lying between them. The CDR3 loop spans 16 amino acids.

This clone is a singleton in its sample. The chain carries TRBV28 and TRBJ2-5; no clear D. The CDR3 sequence is 15 residues long. Germline CDR1 and CDR2: MDHEN and SYDVKM. Trimming took off 4 bases at V and 1 base at J, with 13 bases between the two ends. This chain's CDR3 is CASSSVIEIQETQYF. CDR3 in DNA: TGTGCCAGCAGTTCCGTTATAGAGATCCAAGAGACCCAGTACTTC.

The J gene is TRBJ2-3, the V gene TRBV9, with TRBD2 matching 9 bases. The CDR3 is 15 amino acids. Germline loops: CDR1 SGDLS, CDR2 YYNGEE. J gave up 1 base and V 7 bases, and 7 bases lay outside the gene matches. The CDR3 loop is CASSPSGKGTDTQYF. The CDR3 DNA follows: TGTGCCAGCTCCCCTAGCGGGAAGGGCACAGATACGCAGTATTTT.

V and J are TRBV30 and TRBJ2-2; D call uncertain. With 2 bases removed from V and 7 bases from J, the gap between germline ends came to 5 bases. This CDR3 spans 11 amino acids. Germline CDR1 and CDR2: GTSNPN and SVGIG (reference sequence). The CDR3 here is CAWSLGGELFF. The CDR3 DNA reads TGTGCCTGGAGTCTCGGCGGGGAGCTGTTTTTT.

V usage is TRBV6-1 and J usage is TRBJ2-2; the D is unclear. CDR1 is MNHNS, CDR2 SASEGT, per germline. The CDR3 totals 14 residues. V was cut by 10 bases and J by 3 bases, with 15 bases left in between. CDR3 nucleotides: TGTGCCATAGGATCGGGTCGGCACACCGGGGAGCTGTTTTTT. It is translated as CAIGSGRHTGELFF.

This chain uses TRBV27 with TRBJ1-2; 8 bases are a match to TRBD1. After removal of 3 bases from V and 4 bases from J, the junction contained 4 bases not matched to a gene. The germline gives CDR1 MNHEY, CDR2 SMNVEV (reference sequence). The CDR3 contains 14 residues. CDR3 DNA: TGTGCCAGCAGTTTCCAGGGGGCATCCTATGGCTACACCTTC. This encodes CASSFQGASYGYTF.

The chain carries TRBV7-9 and TRBJ2-3; D might be TRBD2 (6 bases). This CDR3 spans 13 amino acids. V lost 0 bases to trimming and J lost 8 bases, with 9 bases between them. Germline V CDR1 and CDR2: SEHNR, FQNEAQ (reference sequence). The CDR3 DNA reads as TGTGCCAGCAGCTTAGCGGAGGGCAGTACGCAGTATTTT. Its translation: CASSLAEGSTQYF. Full variable domain (remainder filled in from reference TRBV7-9 and TRBJ2-3): DTGVSQNPRHKITKRGQNVTFRCDPISEHNRLYWYRQTLGQGPEFLTYFQNEAQLEKSRLLSDRFSAERPKGSFSTLEIQRTEQGDSAMYLCASSLAEGSTQYFGPGTRLTVL.

The J gene is TRBJ2-7, the V gene TRBV10-3; 12 bases are shared with TRBD2. Germline trimming cut 1 base from V and 4 bases from J; bases unmatched to any gene: 8. The CDR3 contains 17 residues. CDR1 and CDR2 (germline): ENHRY, SYGVKD. The CDR3 loop is CAISEFPLLAGGYEQYF. As DNA, the CDR3 is TGTGCCATCAGTGAGTTCCCCTTACTAGCGGGAGGATACGAGCAGTACTTC.

A few counts support this clone. The chain combines TRBV5-1 with TRBJ1-1; no firm D call. V lost 5 bases to trimming and J lost 1 base, with 9 bases between them. This CDR3 is built from 13 residues. Looked up from germline, CDR1 is SGHRS and CDR2 is YFSETQ. Here the CDR3 DNA reads TGCGCCAGCAGAACAACGGGGAACACTGAAGCTTTCTTT. As protein: CASRTTGNTEAFF.

This chain connects TRBV30 to TRBJ1-5; D is perhaps TRBD1 (6 bases). Germline CDR1 GTSNPN, CDR2 SVGIG (reference sequence). The CDR3 contains 14 residues. The V gene lost 1 base and the J gene lost 2 bases, with 9 bases spanning the gap. The DNA of the CDR3 is TGTGCCTGGAGTGGCAGGGGAGGCAATCAGCCCCAGCATTTT. Its translation is CAWSGRGGNQPQHF.

The chain combines TRBV7-2 with TRBJ2-1; 11 positions match TRBD2. The CDR3 is made up of 16 amino acids. CDR1 and CDR2 (germline): SGHTA, FQGNSA. J was trimmed by 1 base and V by 5 bases; bases with no gene match: 4. The CDR3 spells CASSQGLAESYNEQFF. The DNA of the CDR3 is TGTGCCAGCAGCCAGGGACTAGCGGAGTCCTACAATGAGCAGTTCTTC.

The genes are TRBV23-1 and TRBJ2-2; D may be TRBD1 (5 bases). TRBV23-1 is annotated as an ORF whose role is uncertain. The V end was cut by 8 bases, the J end by 7 bases, with 11 bases between. The CDR3 has 12 residues. The CDR3: CASALGRGELFF. CDR3 nucleotide sequence: TGCGCCAGCGCCCTGGGGCGCGGGGAGCTGTTTTTT.

The chain has TRBV9 and TRBJ2-3; a weak D match, TRBD2 (5 bases). The germline V gene has CDR1 SGDLS and CDR2 YYNGEE. Trimming removed 4 bases at V and 6 bases at J, with 21 bases between. There are 16 residues in the CDR3. The CDR3 bases are TGTGCCAGCAGCCCGGGAAGGGCTAACTTCTTGGATACGCAGTATTTT. Translated, it gives CASSPGRANFLDTQYF.

This clone occurred once. The chain couples TRBV18 to TRBJ2-7; 10 nucleotides match TRBD1. V shed 6 bases, J shed 7 bases, and the junction held 9 bases outside the gene matches. This CDR3 spans 14 amino acids. Germline assignment: CDR1 KGHSH and CDR2 LQKENI. CDR3 nucleotide sequence: TGTGCCAGCTCCACGGGGACAGGGGCAAAAGAGCAGTACTTC. The encoded protein is CASSTGTGAKEQYF.

V gene TRBV28 combines with J gene TRBJ2-2; D call uncertain. V was trimmed by 5 bases and J by 4 bases, leaving 11 bases between them. Germline CDR1 MDHEN, CDR2 SYDVKM. The CDR3 contains 14 residues. The CDR3 loop is CASSPGPRTGELFF. For the CDR3, the DNA is TGTGCCAGCAGTCCCGGGCCCCGCACCGGGGAGCTGTTTTTT.

The rearrangement joins TRBV30 to TRBJ2-7; D is possibly TRBD1 or TRBD2 (5 bases each). This CDR3 has 13 residues. The germline V gene has CDR1 GTSNPN and CDR2 SVGIG (reference sequence). V lost 2 bases and J 0 bases, leaving 8 bases between the germline ends. Here the CDR3 reads CAWSWGSSYEQYF. DNA for the CDR3: TGTGCCTGGAGTTGGGGGAGCTCCTACGAGCAGTACTTC.

V and J are TRBV11-1 and TRBJ2-1, with no clear D. CDR1 is SGHAT and CDR2 is FQDESV in the germline V gene (reference sequence). V lost 1 base and J lost 4, with 5 bases in between. The CDR3 totals 13 residues. The CDR3, as DNA: TGTGCCAGCAGCTTAGAGGAGTACAATGAGCAGTTCTTC. As protein: CASSLEEYNEQFF.